This is a list of T cell receptor beta chains from one sample in a study of preoperative IRX-2 immunotherapy in early breast cancer. Produced via immunoSEQ multiplex PCR; TCRdb's table is partial and in-frame only. The sample has around 30,000 clones, 82% seen once. The sample was taken from a patient treated with IRX-2 immunotherapy. These receptor sequences come from a human donor with breast cancer. Each CDR3 is given with its conserved first and last residue. The order of the fields is V gene, clone size, J gene, D gene, CDR3 protein, CDR3 DNA. The D gene is left open where the match is weak. Not every row has a clone size; where given, it reads once, few, many or a size class.

TRBV19	-	TRBJ1-1	-	CASSTTAGTEAFF	TGTGCCAGTAGTACCACTGCTGGCACTGAAGCTTTCTTT
TRBV6-8	-	TRBJ2-1	TRBD2	CASSYSGAGDSDEQFF	TGTGCCAGCAGTTACTCGGGAGCGGGGGACTCTGATGAGCAGTTCTTC
TRBV28	-	TRBJ1-2	-	CASSLSLNRVGGYTF	TGTGCCAGCAGTTTATCTTTAAACAGGGTCGGAGGCTACACCTTC
TRBV11-3	-	TRBJ1-1	-	CASSLVSSGLGTEAFF	TGTGCCAGCAGCTTGGTATCTTCAGGGTTGGGCACTGAAGCTTTCTTT
TRBV14	-	TRBJ2-1	-	CASSHQQGPYNEQFF	TGTGCCAGCAGCCACCAACAGGGACCCTACAATGAGCAGTTCTTC
TRBV18	-	TRBJ2-7	-	CASSPSAQNYYEQYF	TGTGCCAGCTCACCGTCGGCCCAAAACTACTACGAGCAGTACTTC
TRBV19	-	TRBJ2-5	-	CASRGMGTASGETQYF	TGTGCCAGTAGGGGGATGGGGACGGCCTCGGGAGAGACCCAGTACTTC
TRBV19	-	TRBJ2-7	-	CASSRRNGVSEQYF	TGTGCCAGTAGCCGACGCAACGGGGTCTCCGAGCAGTACTTC
TRBV1	once	TRBJ1-4	-	CASSFQALGFGEKLFF	TGCGCCAGCAGCTTCCAAGCCTTAGGATTCGGTGAAAAACTGTTTTTT
TRBV11-3	-	TRBJ1-1	-	CASSPRRSTWAAEAFF	TGTGCCAGCAGCCCCAGAAGGTCCACATGGGCGGCTGAAGCTTTCTTT
TRBV12-2	-	TRBJ1-4	-	CASRAYIDRRHATNEKLFF	TGTGCAAGTCGAGCTTATATCGACAGGCGACATGCAACTAATGAAAAACTGTTTTTT
TRBV6-8	-	TRBJ1-1	-	CASSYSRAVAEAFF	TGTGCCAGCAGTTACTCCAGGGCGGTGGCTGAAGCTTTCTTT
TRBV28	-	TRBJ1-2	TRBD1	CASRTTGTALGYTF	TGTGCCAGCAGAACTACCGGGACAGCTTTGGGCTACACCTTC
TRBV6-8	-	TRBJ2-3	TRBD1	CASSPTLRGRTQYF	TGTGCCAGCAGTCCAACCCTTAGGGGGCGTACGCAGTATTTT
TRBV11-3	-	TRBJ2-1	-	CASSHRDPYYNEQFF	TGTGCCAGCAGCCACCGGGATCCCTACTACAATGAGCAGTTCTTC
TRBV6-4	-	TRBJ1-2	-	CASSWRYGYTF	TGTGCCAGCAGTTGGCGTTATGGCTACACCTTC
TRBV30	-	TRBJ1-3	-	CAWSPYRAHLYF	TGTGCCTGGAGCCCATACCGGGCCCACCTGTATTTT
TRBV6-8	-	TRBJ2-5	TRBD1	CAITRDRGGQETQYF	TGTGCCATCACCCGGGACAGGGGGGGACAAGAGACCCAGTACTTC
TRBV5-1	-	TRBJ1-3	-	CASSPGDGGLWNTIYF	TGCGCCAGCAGCCCGGGGGACGGCGGCCTTTGGAACACCATATATTTT
TRBV11-3	-	TRBJ2-2	-	CASREGGSTGELFF	TGTGCCAGCCGAGAAGGGGGAAGCACCGGGGAGCTGTTTTTT
TRBV11-3	-	TRBJ2-6	-	CASSPIRMSGANVLTF	TGTGCCAGCAGCCCCATAAGGATGTCTGGGGCCAACGTCCTGACTTTC
TRBV7-6	-	TRBJ2-2	-	CASSFPEQGRITGELFF	TGTGCCAGCAGCTTCCCCGAACAGGGACGGATCACCGGGGAGCTGTTTTTT
TRBV6-8	-	TRBJ2-7	TRBD1	CASSYSLQGGSYEQYF	TGTGCCAGCAGTTACTCGCTACAGGGGGGCTCCTACGAGCAGTACTTC
TRBV11-3	-	TRBJ2-1	TRBD2	CASSQHPGLADNEQFF	TGTGCCAGCAGCCAACATCCGGGACTAGCGGACAATGAGCAGTTCTTC
TRBV19	few	TRBJ1-3	-	CASSPNRGSSGNTIYF	TGTGCCAGTAGTCCAAACCGTGGTTCCTCTGGAAACACCATATATTTT
TRBV28	-	TRBJ1-3	-	CASKRGDLLSGNTIYF	TGTGCCAGCAAGAGGGGAGACCTTCTCTCTGGAAACACCATATATTTT
TRBV28	-	TRBJ1-4	-	CASSFGSTNEKLFF	TGTGCCAGCAGTTTCGGGTCTACTAATGAAAAACTGTTTTTT
TRBV28	-	TRBJ1-3	TRBD1	CASRARDRGGNTIYF	TGTGCCAGCAGGGCCCGGGACAGGGGTGGGAACACCATATATTTT
TRBV7-1	-	TRBJ1-1	-	CASSSRASSEAFF	TGTGCCAGCAGCTCTAGGGCCTCCTCTGAAGCTTTCTTT
TRBV19	-	TRBJ2-7	TRBD1	CASSQQDRGSYEQYF	TGTGCCAGTAGTCAGCAGGACAGGGGGTCCTACGAGCAGTACTTC
TRBV18	-	TRBJ2-1	TRBD2	CASSPIPSGDEQFF	TGTGCCAGCTCACCAATCCCTAGCGGAGATGAGCAGTTCTTC
TRBV6-4	-	TRBJ2-5	-	CASSYNAGPGYQETQYF	TGTGCCAGCAGTTATAATGCGGGTCCAGGGTACCAAGAGACCCAGTACTTC
TRBV28	-	TRBJ1-1	-	CASSLYGGREGIAEAFF	TGTGCCAGCAGTTTATATGGCGGCAGGGAAGGGATCGCTGAAGCTTTCTTT
TRBV12-2	-	TRBJ2-7	-	CASRLARWRSSSYEQYF	TGTGCAAGTCGCTTAGCGCGCTGGCGGAGCAGCTCCTACGAGCAGTACTTC
TRBV6-8	-	TRBJ2-6	-	CASSSPASGANVLTF	TGTGCCAGCAGTTCACCGGCATCTGGGGCCAACGTCCTGACTTTC
TRBV15	-	TRBJ2-1	-	CATSRDFGPIPPAGLYFF	TGTGCCACCAGCAGAGATTTTGGGCCCATCCCCCCTGCGGGGCTTTATTTCTTC
TRBV23-1	few	TRBJ2-2	-	CASSQYKNTGELFF	TGCGCCAGCAGCCAATACAAGAACACCGGGGAGCTGTTTTTT
TRBV19	-	TRBJ1-5	-	CASSIWGRNQPQHF	TGTGCCAGTAGTATATGGGGGCGCAATCAGCCCCAGCATTTT
TRBV28	-	TRBJ1-5	-	CASSPVGMEVLGTHF	TGTGCCAGCAGTCCCGTGGGTATGGAAGTTCTGGGGACCCATTTT
TRBV15	-	TRBJ2-7	-	CATSFGPHSYEQYF	TGTGCCACCAGCTTCGGACCCCACTCCTACGAGCAGTACTTC
TRBV19	-	TRBJ2-2	TRBD1	CASSIRDRGSRGTGELFF	TGTGCCAGTAGTATTAGGGACAGGGGCTCCCGAGGCACCGGGGAGCTGTTTTTT
TRBV22-1	once	TRBJ2-2	-	CASSLVQTNTGELFF	TGTGCCAGCAGTTTGGTACAGACAAACACCGGGGAGCTGTTTTTT
TRBV11-3	-	TRBJ1-3	-	CASSRSANSGNTIYF	TGTGCCAGCAGCCGTTCAGCAAACTCTGGAAACACCATATATTTT
TRBV14	once	TRBJ2-5	-	CASSQVRETQYF	TGTGCCAGCAGCCAAGTAAGAGAGACCCAGTACTTC
TRBV18	-	TRBJ1-2	TRBD1	CASSEYAQGSSYGYTF	TGTGCCAGCTCTGAATATGCACAGGGGTCTTCGTATGGCTACACCTTC
TRBV7-6	-	TRBJ2-2	TRBD2	CASRTSGNTGELFF	TGTGCCAGCCGGACTAGCGGGAACACCGGGGAGCTGTTTTTT
TRBV15	-	TRBJ2-5	TRBD1	CATSRDRGQETQYF	TGTGCCACCAGCAGAGACAGGGGGCAAGAGACCCAGTACTTC
TRBV11-3	-	TRBJ2-5	-	CASSLGPGGFQETQYF	TGTGCCAGCAGCTTAGGTCCGGGCGGTTTCCAAGAGACCCAGTACTTC
TRBV10-1	-	TRBJ2-4	-	CARHLCQGTKNIQYF	TGCGCCAGACACCTGTGTCAGGGAACGAAAAACATTCAGTACTTC
TRBV6-8	-	TRBJ1-5	-	CASSYRTVNQPQHF	TGTGCCAGCAGTTACAGGACAGTTAATCAGCCCCAGCATTTT
TRBV6-8	-	TRBJ2-7	-	CASGWTARPYEQYF	TGTGCCAGCGGTTGGACAGCCCGTCCCTACGAGCAGTACTTC